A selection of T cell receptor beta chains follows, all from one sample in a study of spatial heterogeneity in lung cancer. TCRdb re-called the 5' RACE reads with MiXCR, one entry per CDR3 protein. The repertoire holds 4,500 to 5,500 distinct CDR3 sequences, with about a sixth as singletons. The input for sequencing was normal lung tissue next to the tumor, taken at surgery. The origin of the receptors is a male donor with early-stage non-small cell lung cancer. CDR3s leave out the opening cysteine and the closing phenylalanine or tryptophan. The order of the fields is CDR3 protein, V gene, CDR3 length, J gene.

ASSSATGKETQY | TRBV7-9 | 12 | TRBJ2-5
SVAPANYGYT | TRBV29-1 | 10 | TRBJ1-2
ASSLQGNEQF | TRBV6-1 | 10 | TRBJ2-1
ATADRKGLAEDYNEQF | TRBV27 | 16 | TRBJ2-1
ASSSRTSENTGELF | TRBV5-6 | 14 | TRBJ2-2
ANSPPPRDRFYEQY | TRBV6-5 | 14 | TRBJ2-7
ASSPPTGGGGYT | TRBV5-6 | 12 | TRBJ1-2
ASSPPFSGSSYNEQF | TRBV28 | 15 | TRBJ2-1
ASRYGTSGGDSYEQF | TRBV19 | 15 | TRBJ2-1
ASSQGRERNNEQF | TRBV7-8 | 13 | TRBJ2-1
ASSSLGLEETQY | TRBV28 | 12 | TRBJ2-5
ASSPRNQETQY | TRBV7-9 | 11 | TRBJ2-5
ASSSGLAGGYEQY | TRBV12-3/TRBV12-4 | 13 | TRBJ2-7
SVARREDTGELF | TRBV29-1 | 12 | TRBJ2-2
ASSTLSRRAF | TRBV25-1 | 10 | TRBJ1-1
ASSQTTSGGQETQY | TRBV28 | 14 | TRBJ2-5
ASSRRLAGNEQY | TRBV27 | 12 | TRBJ2-7
ASAGTGLPETQY | TRBV5-1 | 12 | TRBJ2-5
ASSLWRVGETQY | TRBV7-9 | 12 | TRBJ2-5
ASSAGEGGQPQH | TRBV28 | 12 | TRBJ1-5
ASSLVGTGAGQTQY | TRBV7-2 | 14 | TRBJ2-5
ASSSDSTTGNTIY | TRBV5-1 | 13 | TRBJ1-3
ASTGRRVPYTEAF | TRBV11-1 | 13 | TRBJ1-1
ASSGIGAGGYNEQF | TRBV6-2/TRBV6-3 | 14 | TRBJ2-1
ASSLEVGLAETQY | TRBV11-2 | 13 | TRBJ2-5
ASSHSGPSYEQY | TRBV28 | 12 | TRBJ2-7
ASSFRGNQPQH | TRBV27 | 11 | TRBJ1-5
ASGWDREQF | TRBV12-5 | 9 | TRBJ2-1
ASRMYQETQY | TRBV11-2 | 10 | TRBJ2-5
ASSRLLADYNEQF | TRBV5-6 | 13 | TRBJ2-1